A single sample is the source of the 29 T cell receptor beta chains below, sequenced in a study of metastatic and nonmetastatic thyroid tumors. Until they underwent thyroid surgery, no patient had received any treatment. TCRdb reanalyzed the PCR reads with MiXCR. The sample yields around 30,000 clones, roughly 4% seen once. The material sequenced was blood. The receptors derive from a female donor with papillary thyroid cancer or a benign thyroid nodule (not recorded which). Some clones in this sample may be carry-over from other donors' samples.

The genes are TRBV27 and TRBJ2-3, with 7 bases matching TRBD1. CDR3 length: 17 residues. Losses at the gene ends were 1 base for V and 1 base for J; bases not matched to a gene: 8. Germline V gene data show CDR1 as MNHEY and CDR2 as SMNVEV (reference sequence). The CDR3 DNA sequence: TGTGCCAGCAGTTTATTTTTCCCCGGACAGGGCACAGATACGCAGTATTTT. It codes for CASSLFFPGQGTDTQYF.

The gene calls are TRBV27 and TRBJ1-6; D remains ambiguous. Between the trimmed V and J ends, which lost 6 bases and 1 base, there was a span of 13 bases. Germline-derived CDR1 and CDR2 are MNHEY and SMNVEV (reference sequence). The CDR3 totals 16 residues. CDR3 sequence (DNA): TGTGCCAGCAGCCGAGAGGTTAGGTCCTATAATTCACCCCTCCACTTT. Residues: CASSREVRSYNSPLHF.

This clone is medium-sized in the sample. J is TRBJ1-2 and V is TRBV6-1, with 7 bases fitting TRBD1. The J segment lost 4 bases and the V segment lost 2 bases, leaving 10 bases of the junction unmatched. The germline V gene has CDR1 MNHNS and CDR2 SASEGT. The CDR3 consists of 16 residues. CDR3 protein: CASSEHAGGLIYGYTF. CDR3 DNA: TGTGCCAGCAGTGAACACGCAGGGGGTCTCATCTATGGCTACACCTTC.

This clone has just a few counts. The chain is built from TRBV20-1 and TRBJ1-1, with D perhaps TRBD1 (6 bases). Germline V gene data show CDR1 as DFQATT and CDR2 as SNEGSKA (reference sequence). Trimming left V 1 base short and J 1 base short, with 7 bases between. The CDR3 runs 13 residues. In nucleotides, the CDR3 is TGCAGTGCTAGAGGGGGACAGAACACTGAAGCTTTCTTT. The encoded protein is CSARGGQNTEAFF.

Within the sample, this clone is medium-sized. J is TRBJ2-3 and V is TRBV12-3 or TRBV12-4; D gene unclear. V was trimmed by 2 bases and J by 6 bases, leaving 3 bases between them. This CDR3 is built from 11 residues. The CDR3 DNA reads as TGTGCCAGCAGTTTACGGGATACGCAGTATTTT. The encoded protein is CASSLRDTQYF.

This clone was seen at least ten times. This sequence joins TRBV24-1 and TRBJ1-3; D gene uncertain. Germline-derived CDR1 and CDR2 are KGHDR and SFDVKD. Trimming stripped 2 bases from V and 0 bases from J, with 7 bases between. The CDR3 contains 15 residues. The CDR3 loop reads CATSDSRSSGNTIYF. The CDR3, as DNA: TGTGCCACCAGTGATTCGAGGAGCTCTGGAAACACCATATATTTT.

The rearrangement links TRBV5-1 to TRBJ2-3; 10 bases are shared with TRBD2. V lost 7 bases, J lost 5 bases, and 7 bases stayed unmatched. CDR3 length equals 14 residues. CDR1 is SGHRS, CDR2 YFSETQ, per germline. CDR3 loop: CASQASGSEDTQYF. CDR3 sequence (DNA): TGCGCCAGCCAGGCTAGCGGGAGCGAAGATACGCAGTATTTT. The full variable domain, in which reference TRBV5-1 and TRBJ2-3 provide the parts outside the CDR3, is KAGVTQTPRYLIKTRGQQVTLSCSPISGHRSVSWYQQTPGQGLQFLFEYFSETQRNKGNFPGRFSGRQFSNSRSEMNVSTLELGDSALYLCASQASGSEDTQYFGPGTRLTVL.

The J gene is TRBJ2-5, the V gene TRBV28; possible D gene TRBD2, 5 bases. Germline V CDR1 and CDR2: MDHEN, SYDVKM. The CDR3 consists of 13 residues. The germline V and J ends were trimmed by 4 bases and 8 bases, with 14 bases remaining between them. The CDR3, as DNA: TGTGCCAGCAGTTCAAACAAAGGAGGTACCCAGTACTTC. This gives the protein CASSSNKGGTQYF.

DNA of the CDR3: TGTGCCAGTAGTACCAGGGAGACCACCGGGGAGCTGTTTTTT. Protein sequence: CASSTRETTGELFF. This rearrangement joins TRBV19 to TRBJ2-2; D could derive from TRBD1 or TRBD2 (5 bases each). V was shortened by 4 bases and J by 4 bases, with 10 bases between the two germline ends. This CDR3 contains 14 residues. CDR1 is LNHDA and CDR2 is SQIVND in the germline V gene (reference sequence).

This clone was picked up many times. The chain carries TRBV30 and TRBJ2-3; D is unclear. Per the germline V gene, CDR1 is GTSNPN and CDR2 is SVGIG (reference sequence). This CDR3 has 12 amino acids. V was cut by 0 bases and J by 5 bases, with 6 bases left in between. The CDR3 DNA reads TGTGCCTGGAGTGTTGGTCTAGATACGCAGTATTTT. Protein: CAWSVGLDTQYF.

Many counts were recorded for this clone. The V and J genes are TRBV9 and TRBJ1-3; D unresolved. The V end was cut by 0 bases, the J end by 4 bases, with 5 bases between. Germline CDR1 and CDR2: SGDLS and YYNGEE. The CDR3 has 13 residues. CDR3 amino acids: CASSVEGGNTIYF. The CDR3 DNA follows: TGTGCCAGCAGCGTAGAAGGGGGAAACACCATATATTTT.

This clone appeared a few times. This clone may be a read error of a much larger clone one base away. The chain is built from TRBV5-6 and TRBJ2-5; weak D call: TRBD2 (5 bases). Germline V CDR1 and CDR2: SGHDT, YYEEEE. V was pared by 4 bases and J by 2 bases, with 21 bases between. The CDR3 covers 17 residues. The CDR3 loop reads CASSLSRHGELQETQYF. DNA for the CDR3: TGTGCCAGCAGCCTCTCCCGGCACGGGGAACTTCAAGAGACCCAGTACTTC.

This clone has a count of ten or more. The V gene is TRBV5-1, the J gene TRBJ2-3; D gene unclear. Germline assignment: CDR1 SGHRS and CDR2 YFSETQ. The CDR3 spans 14 residues. Trimming removed 1 base at V and 0 bases at J, with 6 bases between. CDR3 loop: CASSLMGSTDTQYF. DNA for the CDR3: TGCGCCAGCAGCTTGATGGGCAGCACAGATACGCAGTATTTT.

This clone was observed a handful of times. The chain links TRBV5-6 to TRBJ1-1; D is possibly TRBD1 (5 bases). The CDR3 sequence is 13 residues long. Germline V gives CDR1 SGHDT, CDR2 YYEEEE. The ends were cut back, 4 bases at V and 11 bases at J, with 18 bases in the middle. CDR3 DNA sequence: TGTGCCAGCAGCGCACAGGAAAGGGACGAGGCTTTCTTT. Protein sequence: CASSAQERDEAFF. The full variable domain, rest sourced from reference TRBV5-6 and TRBJ1-1, is DAGVTQSPTHLIKTRGQQVTLRCSPKSGHDTVSWYQQALGQGPQFIFQYYEEEERQRGNFPDRFSGHQFPNYSSELNVNALLLGDSALYLCASSAQERDEAFFGQGTRLTVV.

This clone was observed at least ten times. CDR3 DNA sequence: TGTGCCAGCAGCTCCGGGACAGTTAATTCACCCCTCCACTTT. Translating gives CASSSGTVNSPLHF. The chain uses TRBV5-4 and TRBJ1-6; 7 bases agree with TRBD1. From germline, CDR1 is SGHNT and CDR2 YYREEE (reference sequence). Trimming took 3 bases from V and 6 from J; bases not matched to a gene: 3. The CDR3 length is 14 residues.

This clone was counted ten times or more. J is TRBJ2-1 and V is TRBV5-5; D not resolved. V was cut by 2 bases and J by 9 bases, with 21 bases left in between. The CDR3 contains 16 residues. The germline gives CDR1 SGHKS, CDR2 YYEKEE (reference sequence). CDR3 sequence (DNA): TGTGCCAGCAGCTTAGGCTGGGCCCTTGCGGCTGGTGAGCAGTTCTTC. It encodes CASSLGWALAAGEQFF.

Worth noting for this clone: A read error may produce the germline difference seen at one junction end. The chain couples TRBV4-1 to TRBJ2-2; tentatively, D is TRBD2 (6 bases). This CDR3 region has 17 residues. From germline, CDR1 is MGHRA and CDR2 YSYEKL. CDR3 nucleotides: TGCGCCAGCAGCCAAGAGGGCGGAGTGGGAGGCACCGGGGGGCTGTTTTTT. Translation: CASSQEGGVGGTGGLFF.

This clone came up a few times. The chain is built from TRBV20-1 and TRBJ2-3; D might be TRBD2 (5 bases). The CDR3 is 16 amino acids. Trimming shortened V by 3 bases and J by 0 bases, and 16 bases separated the two germline ends. Looked up from germline, CDR1 is DFQATT and CDR2 is SNEGSKA (reference sequence). CDR3 nucleotide sequence: TGCAGTGCTAGTGCTCGGGGAGACACTAGCACAGATACGCAGTATTTT. Protein product: CSASARGDTSTDTQYF.

This clone was observed many times. Other DNA sequences in the sample encode the same CDR3. The genes are TRBV6-1 and TRBJ1-2; D is unclear. Germline CDR1 and CDR2: MNHNS and SASEGT. This CDR3 is 13 amino acids long. Trimming stripped 6 bases from V and 1 base from J, with 9 bases between. Written as DNA, the CDR3 is TGTGCCAGCAGCCGAATGGATAACTATGGCTACACCTTC. It yields the protein CASSRMDNYGYTF.

This clone was detected a few times. The gene calls are TRBV16 and TRBJ2-1; no firm D call. V shed 7 bases and J shed 6 bases, with 19 bases lying between them. Per the germline V gene, CDR1 is KGHSY and CDR2 is FQNENV. The CDR3 extends over 15 amino acids. Here the CDR3 DNA reads TGTGCCAGCATCCTGGGTCTTCGCGGCCCCAATGAGCAGTTCTTC. As protein: CASILGLRGPNEQFF.

V and J are TRBV28 and TRBJ1-1; D is ambiguous. The V gene's germline CDR1 is MDHEN and CDR2 SYDVKM. This CDR3 region has 12 residues. Trimming took 1 base from V and 6 from J, leaving 6 bases between them. CDR3 coding DNA: TGTGCCAGCAGTTTATCGAAATCTGAAGCTTTCTTT. The encoded protein is CASSLSKSEAFF.

This clone was picked up many times. V is TRBV15 and J is TRBJ1-1, with no clear D. This CDR3 has 14 amino acids. Germline loops: CDR1 LNHNV, CDR2 YYDKDF (reference sequence). V lost 1 base and J 3 bases, leaving 9 bases between the germline ends. CDR3 sequence reads: CATSRGPPDTEAFF. In DNA form, the CDR3 reads TGTGCCACCAGCAGAGGCCCCCCCGACACTGAAGCTTTCTTT.

This clone was recorded at least ten times. This chain links TRBV12-3 or TRBV12-4 with TRBJ2-5; D assignment may be TRBD1 or TRBD2 (5 bases each). Deletions cut 7 bases from V and 7 bases from J, with 19 bases between. The CDR3 has 14 residues. The CDR3 loop is CASTDDQGEGTQYF. CDR3 DNA sequence: TGTGCCAGCACCGATGACCAGGGAGAAGGGACCCAGTACTTC.

This clone was seen a few times. The rearrangement joins TRBV6-1 to TRBJ2-7; D possibly corresponds to TRBD2 (6 bases). V was trimmed by 8 bases and J by 5 bases, leaving 13 bases between them. The germline V gene has CDR1 MNHNS and CDR2 SASEGT. The CDR3 is 12 residues long. Written as DNA, the CDR3 is TGTGCCAGCCCCGGGAGTCCCCACGAGCAGTACTTC. Its protein product is CASPGSPHEQYF.

This clone was observed many times. The chain has TRBV5-6 and TRBJ1-6, with D hard to call. The CDR3 loop spans 12 amino acids. V was clipped by 0 bases and J by 5 bases, with 0 bases between them. Looked up from germline, CDR1 is SGHDT and CDR2 is YYEEEE. CDR3 nucleotide sequence: TGTGCCAGCAGCTTGGATAATTCACCCCTCCACTTT. Its translation is CASSLDNSPLHF.

This clone was detected many times. J is TRBJ2-7 and V is TRBV20-1; D may be TRBD1 (5 bases). Germline V gene sequence: CDR1 DFQATT, CDR2 SNEGSKA (reference sequence). This CDR3 spans 12 amino acids. With 2 bases removed from V and 2 bases from J, the gap between germline ends came to 7 bases. CDR3 amino acids: CSARQGPYEQYF. In DNA form, the CDR3 reads TGCAGTGCTAGACAGGGCCCCTACGAGCAGTACTTC.

This clone has only a few counts. One junction end does not reproduce the germline sequence, and a read error may be involved. The chain combines TRBV6-4 with TRBJ1-6; D may be TRBD1 (6 bases). Germline-derived CDR1 and CDR2 are MRHNA and SNTAGT. The CDR3 totals 15 residues. CDR3 in amino acids: CASNQNREVDSPLHF. CDR3 nucleotide sequence: TGTGCCAGCAATCAAAACAGGGAGGTGGATTCGCCCCTCCACTTT.

On this clone: A clone one base away is much larger, so this may be a read error. Other DNA sequences within the sample encode an identical CDR3. The chain combines TRBV18 with TRBJ2-5, with 11 bases matching TRBD2. Germline lookup yields CDR1 KGHSH and CDR2 LQKENI. The CDR3 spans 17 residues. Here the CDR3 reads CASSPWLAGGVLETQYF. The DNA for the CDR3 is TGTGCCAGCTCACCATGGCTAGCGGGAGGAGTGTTAGAGACACAGTACTTC.

Concerning this clone itself: Its ends do not fully match the called genes, so a read error is possible. The chain employs TRBV19 and TRBJ1-1; TRBD1 might be the D (5 bases). Germline loops: CDR1 LNHDA, CDR2 SQIVND (reference sequence). The CDR3 runs 14 residues. The CDR3 protein is CASIIGRGNTESFF. DNA for the CDR3: TGTGCCAGTATTATAGGACGGGGGAACACTGAATCTTTCTTT.